The present entry profiles one T cell receptor (beta chain) with its context. Antigen specificity is unknown. V was trimmed by 5 bases and J by 5 bases, leaving 19 bases between them. This CDR3 has 14 amino acids. Germline CDR1 is GTSNPN and CDR2 is SVGIG (reference sequence). The data belong to a study of cytomegalovirus exposure and HLA in healthy donors. Study-wide background: Out of 398 genotyped donors, around 80% belonged to the Caucasian-associated ancestry cluster.

Whole-study results and caveats: In a later analysis, an Asian-associated ancestry cluster reportedly showed fewer N-insertions than the approximately 640-donor mean.

PCR primers comprised 60 Vbeta and 13 Jbeta primers. Measured with immunoSEQ multiplex PCR; TCRdb has only the in-frame clones, and not every one. The sample shows some 130,000 clones, and less than 2% sits with its ten largest clones. Sequencing was done on a sample of PBMCs. This receptor was identified in a man aged 18 to 30 in good health and CMV-seronegative. This rearrangement joins TRBV30 to TRBJ2-7, with D possibly TRBD1 on 6 matching bases. This chain's CDR3 is CAWRIRGSRNEQYF. In DNA form, the CDR3 reads TGTGCCTGGCGCATTAGGGGGTCGAGAAACGAGCAGTACTTC.